Reported below is one T cell receptor (beta chain). No ophthalmopathy progression within 18 months constituted stable Graves' hyperthyroidism. The germline V gene has CDR1 GTSNPN and CDR2 SVGIG (reference sequence). CDR3 length equals 14 residues. Trimming took 0 bases from V and 7 from J, leaving 13 bases between them. This sample is part of a study of T cells in Graves' hyperthyroidism and ophthalmopathy. RNA transcripts were the template for amplifying TCR beta CDR3 regions. An initial round of RT-PCR targeting the TCR CDR3 relied on the HTBI primer set. TCRdb passed the multiplex PCR reads through MiXCR, listing each CDR3 protein once. The sample lists about 500,000 distinct CDR3 sequences; approximately 15% were seen once.

This receptor was taken from a woman aged 18-35 years with Graves' hyperthyroidism. J is TRBJ1-5 and V is TRBV30, with D hard to call. Sequenced input: blood. In nucleotides, the CDR3 is TGTGCCTGGAGTGTACTGGAAGCCACGCAGCCCCAGCATTTT. It specifies CAWSVLEATQPQHF.